This TCR beta chain was observed in a study of radiation and T cells in renal cell carcinoma. Study information: Nephrectomy followed 15 Gy stereotactic body radiation by 4 weeks.

Time point meaning: blood 2 weeks post-SBRT. Treatment indicated: 15 Gy SBRT to primary tumor, nephrectomy 4 weeks later. The tumor was a clear cell renal cell carcinoma. The CDR3 spans 12 residues. Germline CDR1 ENHRY, CDR2 SYGVKD. V was shortened by 5 bases and J by 5 bases, with 9 bases between the two germline ends. Sequenced by immunoSEQ multiplex PCR; TCRdb stores in-frame clones only, minus some. Of tens of thousands of clones listed, 75% to 90% are singletons. The chain uses TRBV10-3 and TRBJ2-5; D unresolved. Specimen: blood, collected from a patient whose treatment included radiotherapy and nephrectomy. The TCR originated in a woman between 70 and 85 years old with renal cell carcinoma. The CDR3 sequence: CAISSLGETQYF. The CDR3 DNA reads TGTGCCATCAGTTCCCTCGGGGAGACCCAGTACTTC.